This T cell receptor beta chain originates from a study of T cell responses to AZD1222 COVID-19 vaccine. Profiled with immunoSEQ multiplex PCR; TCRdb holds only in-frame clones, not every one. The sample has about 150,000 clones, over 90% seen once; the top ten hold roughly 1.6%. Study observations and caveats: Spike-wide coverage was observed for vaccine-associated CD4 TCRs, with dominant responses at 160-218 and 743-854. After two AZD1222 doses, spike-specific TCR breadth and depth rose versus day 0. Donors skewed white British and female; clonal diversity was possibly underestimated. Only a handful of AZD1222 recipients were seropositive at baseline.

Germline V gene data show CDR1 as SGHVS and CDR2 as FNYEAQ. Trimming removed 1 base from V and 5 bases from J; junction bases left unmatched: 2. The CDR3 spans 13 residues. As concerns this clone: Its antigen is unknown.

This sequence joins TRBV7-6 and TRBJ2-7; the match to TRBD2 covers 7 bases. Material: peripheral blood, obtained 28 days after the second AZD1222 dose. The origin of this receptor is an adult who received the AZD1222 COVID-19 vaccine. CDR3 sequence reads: CASSLGGGDEQYF. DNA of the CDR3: TGTGCCAGCAGCTTAGGGGGGGGTGACGAGCAGTACTTC. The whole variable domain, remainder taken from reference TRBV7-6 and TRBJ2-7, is GAGVSQSPRYKVTKRGQDVALRCDPISGHVSLYWYRQALGQGPEFLTYFNYEAQQDKSGLPNDRFSAERPEGSISTLTIQRTEQRDSAMYRCASSLGGGDEQYFGPGTRLTVT.